What follows is one T cell receptor (beta chain) and its context. Its antigen is still unknown. Trimming removed 4 bases from V and 4 bases from J; junction bases left unmatched: 6. CDR1 LGHNA and CDR2 YSLEER come from the germline V gene. This CDR3 contains 14 residues. MiXCR, run by TCRdb on the 5' RACE reads, gives a single entry per CDR3 protein. The table lists about 340,000 distinct CDR3 sequences, approximately 9% of them singletons, with about a sixth in the top ten. The data are from a study of T cells after yellow fever vaccination. Study-wide results and limits: Peaking faster, on day 5 versus 15, the secondary response was nonetheless weaker.

Sequences were derived from PBMCs, sampled on the day of the first yellow fever vaccination. J is TRBJ1-2 and V is TRBV4-3; 7 bases agree with TRBD1. The TCR sequence derives from a man aged 18 to 30 who received the YFV17D yellow fever vaccine. The CDR3 DNA is TGCGCCAGCAGCCTAGCAGGGGGGCCCTATGGCTACACCTTC. Protein product: CASSLAGGPYGYTF.